This T cell receptor (beta chain) was profiled in a study of cytomegalovirus exposure and HLA in healthy donors. At the level of the study: One earlier analysis, a look at approximately 190 million T cells, found roughly 110 million unique TCR beta sequences.

General observations from the study: In all likelihood, a cluster of highly shared sequence variants was a sequencing artifact. It was assumed in the presence/absence analyses that sequencing depth was roughly uniform across donors.

The PCR contained 60 Vbeta and 13 Jbeta primers. The assay was immunoSEQ multiplex PCR, and TCRdb's table has in-frame clones only and misses some. The sample yields a few hundred thousand clones, approximately 81% seen once. Between the trimmed V and J ends, which lost 1 base and 2 bases, there was a span of 14 bases. In germline, CDR1 is SGHTA, CDR2 FQGNSA. The CDR3 has 16 residues. Regarding this clone: The antigen is not known.

The donors gave bone marrow, and they were healthy. J is TRBJ2-5 and V is TRBV7-2, with a possible D match to TRBD2 (6 bases). Sequencing was performed on PBMCs. The sequence was collected from a man younger than 45 in good health and CMV-seronegative. The CDR3 loop is CASSLGVMGGQETQYF. CDR3 coding DNA: TGTGCCAGCAGCTTAGGGGTAATGGGGGGTCAAGAGACCCAGTACTTC. Based on the CDR3 plus reference TRBV7-2 and TRBJ2-5, the full variable domain is GAGVSQSPSNKVTEKGKDVELRCDPISGHTALYWYRQSLGQGLEFLIYFQGNSAPDKSGLPSDRFSAERTGGSVSTLTIQRTQQEDSAVYLCASSLGVMGGQETQYFGPGTRLLVL.